This T cell receptor beta chain was sequenced during a study of response to subunit inactivated influenza vaccine. From germline, CDR1 is MNHEY and CDR2 SVGAGI. Trimming stripped 4 bases from V and 9 bases from J, with 19 bases between. The CDR3 spans 14 residues. Study observations and caveats: Seasonal influenza vaccination, on each occasion, was suggested by the authors to recruit few new T cells.

Turning to this clonotype: As yet, its antigen is unknown.

TCRdb redid the calling of the RT-PCR reads with MiXCR, one entry per CDR3 protein. The data show fewer than 700,000 distinct CDR3 sequences, about an eighth seen once. The source is a man over 45 who received an inactivated influenza vaccine. The input for sequencing was PBMCs from blood, taken roughly 45 days after vaccination. This chain joins TRBV6-5 and TRBJ2-7; D is perhaps TRBD1 (5 bases). This chain's CDR3 is CASSFRVKPTVQYF. The CDR3 bases are TGTGCCAGCAGTTTCAGGGTGAAACCTACGGTGCAGTACTTC.